These T cell receptor beta chains were read from a single sample in a study of CD8+CD57+ T cells in acquired aplastic anemia. TCRdb reprocessed the reads with MiXCR, giving one entry per CDR3 protein. The sample gives roughly 180,000 distinct CDR3 sequences, about 60% of which show up once; about 44% is in the top ten. The material sequenced was sorted CD4+, CD8+, or CD8+CD57+ T cells (not recorded which) from PBMCs. Receptors originate from a human donor with aplastic anemia. Each CDR3 is given with its conserved first and last residue. D genes are given only for firm matches. Size tells how often a clone was seen (once, few, many) or the class of an expanded clone, and some rows leave it out.

d_call j_call v_call clone_size cdr3_nt cdr3_aa
NA TRBJ1-6 TRBV19 NA TGTGCCAGTAGTGAAATGGGTAACTCACCCCTCCACTTT CASSEMGNSPLHF
TRBD1 TRBJ2-3 TRBV12-3/TRBV12-4 NA TGTGCCAGCAGACCACAGGGGGTAGGTTTT CASRPQGVGF
TRBD1 TRBJ1-1 TRBV12-3/TRBV12-4 once TGTGCCAGCAGGATAGGGACAGGGATCGCTGAAGCTTTCTTT CASRIGTGIAEAFF
NA TRBJ2-3 TRBV5-1 NA TGCGCCAGCAGCCGCTCCCGGGATACGCAGTATTTT CASSRSRDTQYF
NA TRBJ2-7 TRBV27 many TGTGCCAGCAGTTGGGGAGAGGGTTCCTACGAGCAGTACTTC CASSWGEGSYEQYF
NA TRBJ1-1 TRBV5-8 many TGTGCCAGCAGCCCTGGGGCGAGAACTGAAGCTTTCTTT CASSPGARTEAFF
TRBD1 TRBJ1-1 TRBV6-5 many TGTGCCAGCAGTTTGCACTCCGGGACAGGGGACGCTTTCTTT CASSLHSGTGDAFF
TRBD1 TRBJ1-1 TRBV5-1 many TGCGCCAGCAGCCACTTACGACAGGGCGGGAACACTGAAGCTTTCTTT CASSHLRQGGNTEAFF
TRBD1 TRBJ1-5 TRBV19 NA TGTGCCAGTAGTCCGCGGGACAGGAGAAATCAGCCCCAGCATTTT CASSPRDRRNQPQHF
NA TRBJ1-4 TRBV7-9 NA TGTGCCAGCAGCTTTAAAAGAGGGGGACTTGAAAAACTGTTTTTT CASSFKRGGLEKLFF
NA TRBJ1-4 TRBV6-1 NA TGTGCCAGCAGGGAAGGATTCCACCATTTTTTT CASREGFHHFF
NA TRBJ2-5 TRBV10-3 NA TGTGCCATCAGTGAGGGTGGGACATATGAAGAGACCCAGTACTTC CAISEGGTYEETQYF
NA TRBJ2-1 TRBV11-2 NA TGTGCCAGCAGCTTAGAACCAGGGCTAAACAATGAGCAGTTCTTC CASSLEPGLNNEQFF
NA TRBJ1-6 TRBV20-1 NA TGCAGTGCTAGAGAAACAGGGTTTTCACCCCTCCACTTT CSARETGFSPLHF
NA TRBJ2-2 TRBV5-6 NA TGTGCCAGCAGCTGGTTCCCAGGCGGGGAGCTGTTTTTT CASSWFPGGELFF
NA TRBJ1-1 TRBV25-1 NA TGTGCCAGCAGTGCTTTAAGCACTGAAGCTTTCTTT CASSALSTEAFF
NA TRBJ1-4 TRBV7-9 once TGTGCCAGCAGCTTAATTCGGGACCATGAAAAACTGTTTTTT CASSLIRDHEKLFF
NA TRBJ2-7 TRBV2 NA TGTGCCAGCAGTGAATTTGGGGAATCGGGATACGAGCAGTACTTC CASSEFGESGYEQYF
NA TRBJ1-1 TRBV29-1 NA TGCAGTGCTAGGGGGTGGGGTGAGAACACTGAAGCTTTCTTT CSARGWGENTEAFF
NA TRBJ2-3 TRBV20-1 NA TGCAGTGCTAGAGACGCCTTACGGGATAGCACAGATACGCAGTATTTT CSARDALRDSTDTQYF
NA TRBJ1-1 TRBV20-1 NA TGCAGTGCAACCCTCGGACACTACAACACTGAAGCTTTCTTT CSATLGHYNTEAFF
NA TRBJ1-2 TRBV27 few TGTGCCAGCAGTTTTTCCGAACAGGGTGGCTACACCTTC CASSFSEQGGYTF
TRBD1 TRBJ2-3 TRBV29-1 NA TGCAGCGTTGGAGACAGGGGAACCCCCTCAGATACGCAGTATTTT CSVGDRGTPSDTQYF
NA TRBJ1-1 TRBV27 NA TGTGCCAGCAGTTTAAGGGCAGTTCTGATGAACACTGAAGCTTTCTTT CASSLRAVLMNTEAFF
TRBD2 TRBJ2-1 TRBV28 few TGTGCCAGCAGTTTGGGGGAGGGTAGGTCCTACAATGAGCAGTTCTTC CASSLGEGRSYNEQFF
NA TRBJ1-5 TRBV20-1 NA TGCAGTGCTAGATCGAACCTGGACAGTCAGCCCCAGCATTTT CSARSNLDSQPQHF
TRBD1 TRBJ1-1 TRBV29-1 once TGCAGCGTTGAAGGCACAGGGGGAGTAGTTTTCTTT CSVEGTGGVVFF
NA TRBJ2-3 TRBV27 NA TGTGCCAGCAGTACACTAGATAGCACAGATACGCAGTATTTT CASSTLDSTDTQYF
TRBD1 TRBJ2-2 TRBV9 few TGTGCCAGCAGCGCGGGGAGGACAGGGGGGAACACCGGGGAGCTGTTTTTT CASSAGRTGGNTGELFF
NA TRBJ2-2 TRBV12-5 NA TGTGCTAGTGGGCCTGGGGGGGCGGCCGGGGAGCTGTTTTTT CASGPGGAAGELFF
TRBD1 TRBJ1-4 TRBV11-2 many TGTGCCAGCAGCCAAGGACAGGGGGCCTTTTCAACTAATGAAAAACTGTTTTTT CASSQGQGAFSTNEKLFF
TRBD1 TRBJ1-1 TRBV12-5 once TGTGCTAGTGGTGGGAGGGGACAGGGGCCGAACACTGAAGCTTTCTTT CASGGRGQGPNTEAFF
NA TRBJ2-2 TRBV20-1 NA TGCAGTGCTAGATCCGGGAATAGCGGGGAGCTGTTTTTT CSARSGNSGELFF
NA TRBJ2-2 TRBV12-3/TRBV12-4 NA TGTGCCAGCAGTTTAGGGGGGCCCACCGGGGAGCTGTTTTTT CASSLGGPTGELFF
TRBD2 TRBJ2-1 TRBV9 NA TGTGCCAGCAGCACCGGACTAGCGGGGGGGCATGGGAGTGAGCAGTTCTTC CASSTGLAGGHGSEQFF
NA TRBJ2-3 TRBV9 NA TGTGCCAGCAGCGTAGACGGGAACACAGATACGCAGTATTTT CASSVDGNTDTQYF
TRBD2 TRBJ2-1 TRBV20-1 few TGCAGTGCTGCCACGTTAGAGCGGGAGTCTGCTGAGCAGTTCTTC CSAATLERESAEQFF
TRBD2 TRBJ2-1 TRBV20-1 NA TGCAGTGCTAGAGATAGGGAAAGGGGACTAGCGGTGTACAATGAGCGGTTCTTC CSARDRERGLAVYNERFF
TRBD1 TRBJ2-7 TRBV19 NA TGTGCCAGTAGTATAACCGGGACAGGGAGGTCCTACGAGCAGTACTTC CASSITGTGRSYEQYF
NA TRBJ1-6 TRBV2 many TGTGCCAGCACTATCAGGGAAAGCTCCTATAATTCACCCCTCCACTTT CASTIRESSYNSPLHF
TRBD2 TRBJ2-2 TRBV7-8 NA TGTGCCGGTAGCGGGGGGTACACCGGGGAGCTGTTTTTT CAGSGGYTGELFF
NA TRBJ1-6 TRBV20-1 NA TGCAGTGCCCTTCCCCCGGGACAAGAAATGAATAATTCACCCCTCCACTTT CSALPPGQEMNNSPLHF
TRBD2 TRBJ2-7 TRBV5-1 NA TGCGCCAGCAGCTTAGCGGGAGGGCCAGGGGAGCAGTACTTC CASSLAGGPGEQYF
NA TRBJ2-3 TRBV7-3 NA TGTGCCAGCAGTGAAGGAAGGTTGCCCACAGATACGCAGTATTTT CASSEGRLPTDTQYF
NA TRBJ1-2 TRBV4-1 many TGCGCCAGCAGCCAAGATCTCGGGGGTAACTATGGCTACACCTTC CASSQDLGGNYGYTF
NA TRBJ1-4 TRBV2 NA TGTGCCAGGAGTGAAAGGGGTATTGAAAAACTGTTTTTT CARSERGIEKLFF
TRBD1 TRBJ2-7 TRBV10-2 NA TGCGCCAGCAGTGATAATCGGGACAGGGCCTCCTACGGGCAGTGCTTC CASSDNRDRASYGQCF
NA TRBJ2-3 TRBV24-1 once TGTGCCACCAGTGATCATTCGGACACCACAGATACGCAGTATTTT CATSDHSDTTDTQYF
NA TRBJ1-1 TRBV27 NA TGTGCCAGCAGCCCAAATAGAGAGGTCCCTGAAGCTTTCTTT CASSPNREVPEAFF
NA TRBJ1-2 TRBV7-2 NA TGTGCCAGCAGCTTTCCGCTGGGGGCGCATGGCTACACCTTC CASSFPLGAHGYTF
NA TRBJ2-3 TRBV24-1 many TGTGCCACCCCCAAAGATACGCAGTATTTT CATPKDTQYF
NA TRBJ2-5 TRBV13 NA TGTGCCAGCAGCTCCGGGACGGCTGAATGGACCCAGTACTTC CASSSGTAEWTQYF
NA TRBJ1-1 TRBV9 NA TGTGCCAGCAGCGTAGACACGGGCGGGAACACTGAAGCTTTCTTT CASSVDTGGNTEAFF
TRBD1 TRBJ1-5 TRBV10-3 few TGTGCCATCAGAGACAGGGGAGGTCAGCCCCAGCATTTT CAIRDRGGQPQHF